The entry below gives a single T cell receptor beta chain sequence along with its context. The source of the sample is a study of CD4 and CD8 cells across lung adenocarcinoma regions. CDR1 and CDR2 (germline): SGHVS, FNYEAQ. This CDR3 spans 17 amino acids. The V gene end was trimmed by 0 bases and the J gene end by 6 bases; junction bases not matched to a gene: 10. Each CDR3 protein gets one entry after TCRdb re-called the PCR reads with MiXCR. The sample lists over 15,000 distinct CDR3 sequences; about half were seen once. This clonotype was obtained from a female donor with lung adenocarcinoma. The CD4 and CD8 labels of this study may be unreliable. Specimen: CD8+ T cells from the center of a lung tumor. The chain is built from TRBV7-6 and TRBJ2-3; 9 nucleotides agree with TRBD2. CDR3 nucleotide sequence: TGTGCCAGCAGCTTAGCGGTGGCGGGGGGGAGCGGGGATACGCAGTATTTT. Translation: CASSLAVAGGSGDTQYF.